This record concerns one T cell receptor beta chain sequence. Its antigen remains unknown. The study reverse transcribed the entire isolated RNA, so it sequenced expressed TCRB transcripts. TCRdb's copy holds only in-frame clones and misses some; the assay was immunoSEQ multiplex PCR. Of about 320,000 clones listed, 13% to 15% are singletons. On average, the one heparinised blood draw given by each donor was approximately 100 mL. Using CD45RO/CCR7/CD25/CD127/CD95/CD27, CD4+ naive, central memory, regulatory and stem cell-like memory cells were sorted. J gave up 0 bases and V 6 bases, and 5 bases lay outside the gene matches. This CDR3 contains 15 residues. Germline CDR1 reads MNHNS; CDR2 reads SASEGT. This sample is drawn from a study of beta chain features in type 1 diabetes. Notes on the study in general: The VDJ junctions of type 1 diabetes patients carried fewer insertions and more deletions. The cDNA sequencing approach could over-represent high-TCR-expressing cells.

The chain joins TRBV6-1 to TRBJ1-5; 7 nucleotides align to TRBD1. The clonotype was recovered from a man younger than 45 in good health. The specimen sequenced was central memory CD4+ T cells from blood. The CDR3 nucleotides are TGTGCCAGCAGACAGGACAGGCATAGCAATCAGCCCCAGCATTTT. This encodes CASRQDRHSNQPQHF.